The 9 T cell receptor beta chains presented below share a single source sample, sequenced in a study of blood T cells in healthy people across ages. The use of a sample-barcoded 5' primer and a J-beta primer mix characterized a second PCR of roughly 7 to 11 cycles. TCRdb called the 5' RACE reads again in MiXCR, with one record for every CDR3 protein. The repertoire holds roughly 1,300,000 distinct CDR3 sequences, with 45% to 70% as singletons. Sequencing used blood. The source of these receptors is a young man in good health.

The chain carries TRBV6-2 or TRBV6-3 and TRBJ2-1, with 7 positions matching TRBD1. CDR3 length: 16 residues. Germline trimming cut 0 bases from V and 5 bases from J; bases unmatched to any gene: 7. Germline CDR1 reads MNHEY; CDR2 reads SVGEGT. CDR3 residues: CASSYSRQGFNNEQFF. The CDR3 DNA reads TGTGCCAGCAGTTACTCCCGACAGGGATTTAACAATGAGCAGTTCTTC.

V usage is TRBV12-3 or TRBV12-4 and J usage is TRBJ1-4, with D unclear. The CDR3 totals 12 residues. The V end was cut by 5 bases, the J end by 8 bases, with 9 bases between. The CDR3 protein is CASSVILEKLFF. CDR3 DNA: TGTGCCAGCAGTGTAATCTTAGAAAAACTGTTTTTT.

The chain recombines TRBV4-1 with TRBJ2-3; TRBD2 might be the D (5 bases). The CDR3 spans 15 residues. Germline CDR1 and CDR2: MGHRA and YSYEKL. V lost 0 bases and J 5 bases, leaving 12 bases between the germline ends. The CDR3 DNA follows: TGCGCCAGCAGCCAAGATGGAAGGAGCGGAGATACGCAGTATTTT. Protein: CASSQDGRSGDTQYF.

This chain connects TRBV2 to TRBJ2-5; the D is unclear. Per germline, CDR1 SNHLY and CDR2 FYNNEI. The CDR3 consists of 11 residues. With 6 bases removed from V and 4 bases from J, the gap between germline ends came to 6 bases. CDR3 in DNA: TGTGCCAGCAGATCAGTAGAGACCCAGTACTTC. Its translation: CASRSVETQYF.

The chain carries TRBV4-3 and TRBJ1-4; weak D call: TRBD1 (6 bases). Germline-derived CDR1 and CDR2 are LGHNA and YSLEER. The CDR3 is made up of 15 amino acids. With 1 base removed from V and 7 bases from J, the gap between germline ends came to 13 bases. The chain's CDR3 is CASSQGQGRAEKLFF. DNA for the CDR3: TGCGCCAGCAGCCAAGGCCAGGGGCGGGCTGAAAAACTGTTTTTT.

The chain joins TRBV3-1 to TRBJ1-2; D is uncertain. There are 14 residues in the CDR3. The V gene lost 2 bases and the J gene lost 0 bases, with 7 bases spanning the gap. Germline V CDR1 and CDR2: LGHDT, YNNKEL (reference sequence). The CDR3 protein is CASSQKTTNYGYTF. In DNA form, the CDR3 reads TGTGCCAGCAGCCAAAAGACAACTAACTATGGCTACACCTTC.

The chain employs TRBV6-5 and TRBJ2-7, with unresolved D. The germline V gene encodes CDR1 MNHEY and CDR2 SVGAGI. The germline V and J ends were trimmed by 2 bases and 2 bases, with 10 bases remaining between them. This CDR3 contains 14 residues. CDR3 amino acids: CASSYASATYEQYF. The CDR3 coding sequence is TGTGCCAGCAGTTACGCGTCAGCGACCTACGAGCAGTACTTC.

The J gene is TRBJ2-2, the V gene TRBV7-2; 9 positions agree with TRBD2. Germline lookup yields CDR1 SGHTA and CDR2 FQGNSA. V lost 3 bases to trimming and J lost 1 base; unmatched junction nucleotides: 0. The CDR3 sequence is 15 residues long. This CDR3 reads CASSFSGGNTGELFF. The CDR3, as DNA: TGTGCCAGCAGCTTTAGCGGGGGGAACACCGGGGAGCTGTTTTTT.

In DNA form, the CDR3 reads TGTGCCAGCAGCGGCCTTGGACAGGCCTACGAGCAGTACTTC. It is translated as CASSGLGQAYEQYF. The chain is built from TRBV2 and TRBJ2-4; 7 bases agree with TRBD1. The J call is uncertain, as TRBJ2-7 better fits the DNA end. The CDR3 is 14 residues long. Germline-derived CDR1 and CDR2 are SNHLY and FYNNEI.